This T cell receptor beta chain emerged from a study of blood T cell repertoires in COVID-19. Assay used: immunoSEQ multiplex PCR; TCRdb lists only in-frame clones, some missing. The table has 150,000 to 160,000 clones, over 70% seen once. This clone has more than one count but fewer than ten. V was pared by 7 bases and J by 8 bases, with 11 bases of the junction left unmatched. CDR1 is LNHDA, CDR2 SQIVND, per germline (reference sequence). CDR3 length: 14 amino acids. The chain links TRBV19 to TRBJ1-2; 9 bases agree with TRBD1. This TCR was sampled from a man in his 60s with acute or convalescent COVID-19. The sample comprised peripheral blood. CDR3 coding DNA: TGTGCCAGTATTCCGGGACAGGGAATTGGCGGCTACACCTTC. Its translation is CASIPGQGIGGYTF.